The 22 T cell receptor beta chains listed next were all sequenced from one sample in a study of blood T cells in healthy people across ages. The use of a sample-barcoded 5' primer and a J-beta primer mix characterized a second PCR of roughly 7 to 12 cycles. TCRdb passed the 5' RACE reads through MiXCR, listing each CDR3 protein once. The sample records 1.5 million to 2 million distinct CDR3 sequences, about 30% being singletons. Material for sequencing was blood. The receptors were gathered from a woman aged 25-40 years in good health.

This clonotype is a singleton in its sample. V is TRBV12-3 or TRBV12-4 and J is TRBJ2-7; no clear D gene. This CDR3 has 13 amino acids. The germline V and J ends were trimmed by 2 bases and 7 bases, with 12 bases remaining between them. CDR3 sequence: CASSLTAENEQYF. The CDR3 coding sequence is TGTGCCAGCAGTTTAACAGCTGAGAATGAGCAGTACTTC.

The J gene is TRBJ2-1, the V gene TRBV5-1, with TRBD2 identical over 12 bases. The germline gives CDR1 SGHRS, CDR2 YFSETQ. This CDR3 has 18 residues. The trim removed 3 bases at V and 0 bases at J, leaving 7 bases unmatched. CDR3 nucleotide sequence: TGCGCCAGCAGCTGGTCTCTAGCGGGGGGGAGCTCCTACAATGAGCAGTTCTTC. It yields the protein CASSWSLAGGSSYNEQFF.

There are a few counts of this clonotype. The DNA of the CDR3 is TGTGCCAGCAGCGTAACTGAGGTAACCTACGAGCAGTACTTC. Protein product: CASSVTEVTYEQYF. This rearrangement joins TRBV9 to TRBJ2-4; D is unclear. The DNA end favors TRBJ2-7, so the J call may be wrong. The length of the CDR3 is 14 residues. CDR1 and CDR2 (germline): SGDLS, YYNGEE.

At least ten counts were recorded for this clonotype. The CDR3 nucleotides are TGCAGTGCTAGTCGGTCCTATGGCTACACCTTC. Translating gives CSASRSYGYTF. This chain links TRBV20-1 with TRBJ1-2, with D uncertain. The germline V gene encodes CDR1 DFQATT and CDR2 SNEGSKA (reference sequence). V was pared by 3 bases and J by 4 bases, with 6 bases between. CDR3 size: 11 residues.

A remark on this clonotype: One junction end does not reproduce the germline sequence, and a read error may be involved. This chain links TRBV11-2 with TRBJ2-5; D perhaps matches TRBD2 (5 bases). The CDR3 totals 16 residues. Germline V CDR1 and CDR2: SGHAT, FQNNGV. This CDR3 reads CANSLDHAGNYNEQYF. The CDR3 region has the DNA TGTGCCAACAGCTTAGATCACGCGGGCAATTACAATGAGCAGTACTTC.

On this clonotype: This could be a read error, since a much larger clone is one nucleotide away. The rearrangement uses TRBV7-9 and TRBJ2-5; the match to TRBD2 covers 11 bases. In germline, CDR1 is SEHNR, CDR2 FQNEAQ (reference sequence). The CDR3 has 19 amino acids. This chain's CDR3 is CASSFRSGTSGGQKETPYF. For the CDR3, the DNA is TGTGCCAGCAGCTTTAGGTCGGGAACTAGCGGGGGTCAGAAAGAGACCCCGTACTTC.

In this sample, this clonotype turned up many times. CDR3 sequence: CSARDAASGGAEETQYF. As DNA, the CDR3 is TGCAGTGCTAGAGATGCGGCTAGCGGGGGGGCCGAAGAGACCCAGTACTTC. The V call is TRBV20-1, the J call TRBJ2-5; 12 nucleotides align to TRBD2. V shed 0 bases, J shed 3 bases, and the junction held 8 bases outside the gene matches. CDR1 is DFQATT and CDR2 is SNEGSKA in the germline V gene (reference sequence). The CDR3 length is 17 residues.

This clonotype occurred a few times. The rearrangement joins TRBV6-7 to TRBJ2-7; TRBD1 is a possible D gene (5 bases). TRBV6-7 falls under the ORF class, with uncertain function. The CDR3 consists of 13 residues. Trimming pared 7 bases from V and 3 bases from J, leaving 13 bases between. For the CDR3, the DNA is TGTGCCAGCACACACACAGGATTCTACGAGCAGTACTTC. Its translation: CASTHTGFYEQYF.

This sequence joins TRBV2 and TRBJ1-1; D is unresolved. CDR1 and CDR2 from the germline V gene are SNHLY and FYNNEI. Trimming took 7 bases from V and 4 from J, leaving 13 bases between them. The CDR3 covers 13 residues. CDR3 residues: CASTPQVSTEAFF. In nucleotides, the CDR3 is TGTGCCAGCACGCCGCAGGTGAGCACTGAAGCTTTCTTT.

CDR3 DNA sequence: TGTGCCAGCAGTAAGACAGGGGGAGCGGAGACCCAGTACTTC. It is translated as CASSKTGGAETQYF. This chain links TRBV2 with TRBJ2-7, with 9 bases lining up with TRBD1. Gene TRBJ2-5 matches the end of the DNA better, so the J call may be wrong. The CDR3 extends over 14 amino acids. Germline CDR1 and CDR2: SNHLY and FYNNEI.

The chain recombines TRBV5-1 with TRBJ1-6; 8 positions agree with TRBD1. V trimming: 4 bases; J trimming: 11 bases; junction bases outside the gene matches: 11. CDR1 SGHRS and CDR2 YFSETQ come from the germline V gene. The CDR3 length is 15 residues. The CDR3 loop is CASSPSQGEVTPLHF. The CDR3 bases are TGCGCCAGCAGCCCTTCACAGGGGGAGGTGACACCCCTCCACTTT.

This rearrangement joins TRBV18 to TRBJ2-5; possibly TRBD1 or TRBD2 for D (5 bases each). The germline CDR1 and CDR2 sequences are KGHSH and LQKENI. This CDR3 region has 14 residues. Trimming cost V 3 bases and J 7 bases, with 15 bases left between them. The CDR3 nucleotides read TGTGCCAGCTCACCCTGGGATCGGGACGGGACCCAGTACTTC. As protein: CASSPWDRDGTQYF.

The V call is TRBV20-1, the J call TRBJ2-2, with D uncertain. This CDR3 comprises 16 residues. Germline V gene lookup returns CDR1 DFQATT and CDR2 SNEGSKA (reference sequence). Trimming shortened V by 3 bases and J by 6 bases, and 20 bases separated the two germline ends. This CDR3 is CSASVANGPVPGELFF. Written as DNA, the CDR3 is TGCAGTGCTAGTGTCGCTAACGGGCCCGTACCCGGGGAGCTGTTTTTT.

CDR3 sequence: CASSSKGITGELFF. The CDR3, as DNA: TGTGCCAGCAGTTCGAAAGGGATCACCGGGGAGCTGTTTTTT. The chain employs TRBV7-3 and TRBJ2-2; unclear D gene. The CDR3 spans 14 residues. The germline gives CDR1 SGHTA, CDR2 FQGTGA. Trimming left V 6 bases short and J 4 bases short, with 12 bases between.

This clonotype was seen repeatedly, ten times or more. The rearrangement uses TRBV9 and TRBJ1-4, with D perhaps TRBD1 (5 bases). V was cut by 4 bases and J by 7 bases, with 23 bases left in between. The CDR3 is 17 residues long. Germline CDR1 SGDLS, CDR2 YYNGEE. The CDR3 bases are TGTGCCAGCAGCTCTCCACCCGGGGCGAAAGATGGTGAAAAACTGTTTTTT. Protein sequence: CASSSPPGAKDGEKLFF.

The rearrangement links TRBV3-1 to TRBJ2-4, with D possibly being TRBD1 (6 bases). The better agreement between TRBJ2-7 and the DNA end casts doubt on the J call. Germline CDR1 LGHDT, CDR2 YNNKEL (reference sequence). The CDR3 is made up of 13 amino acids. CDR3 DNA: TGTGCCAGCAGCCAAAGGACAGTGCACGAGCAGTACTTC. Protein product: CASSQRTVHEQYF.

A remark on this clonotype: One end of the junction varies from germline; a read error may be responsible. The chain employs TRBV5-1 and TRBJ1-2; 9 nucleotides agree with TRBD1. This CDR3 spans 15 amino acids. CDR1 and CDR2 from the germline V gene are SGHRS and YFSETQ. CDR3 sequence reads: CAGSPGQGTRYGYTF. CDR3 nucleotide sequence: TGCGCCGGCAGCCCGGGACAGGGAACACGCTATGGCTACACCTTC.

This chain joins TRBV4-3 and TRBJ2-2, with D perhaps TRBD1 (6 bases). The CDR3 has 15 amino acids. Trimming pared 2 bases from V and 1 base from J, leaving 8 bases between. Per germline, CDR1 LGHNA and CDR2 YSLEER. The CDR3 is CASSQSTGNTGELFF. The CDR3 bases are TGCGCCAGCAGCCAATCGACAGGGAACACCGGGGAGCTGTTTTTT.

This clonotype has at least ten counts. This chain uses TRBV29-1 with TRBJ2-7; D perhaps matches TRBD1 (5 bases). Germline-derived CDR1 and CDR2 are SQVTM and ANQGSEA. V was trimmed by 5 bases and J by 0 bases, leaving 14 bases between them. The CDR3 runs to 14 residues. The CDR3 DNA is TGCAGCGTTATAGCCCCAGGGTACTCCTACGAGCAGTACTTC. Its protein is CSVIAPGYSYEQYF.

This clonotype was observed a handful of times. The chain employs TRBV6-5 and TRBJ2-3; either TRBD1 or TRBD2 may fit D (5 bases each). V dropped 0 bases and J dropped 7 bases, with 8 bases sitting between them. The germline V gene encodes CDR1 MNHEY and CDR2 SVGAGI. This CDR3 spans 13 amino acids. This CDR3 is CASSYSGGNTQYF. The DNA for the CDR3 is TGTGCCAGCAGTTACTCTGGGGGAAATACGCAGTATTTT.

This clonotype was picked up a small number of times. The V call is TRBV5-6, the J call TRBJ2-1; tentatively, D is TRBD1 (6 bases). The germline V gene has CDR1 SGHDT and CDR2 YYEEEE. This CDR3 comprises 15 residues. V dropped 3 bases and J dropped 0 bases, with 10 bases sitting between them. CDR3 sequence (DNA): TGTGCCAGCAGCTCCCGGACAGACTCCTACAATGAGCAGTTCTTC. This encodes CASSSRTDSYNEQFF.

A few counts support this clonotype. Mismatch with germline at one junction end may stem from a read error. This chain joins TRBV7-9 and TRBJ1-1; TRBD1 agrees at 8 bases. Germline CDR1 is SEHNR and CDR2 is FQNEAQ (reference sequence). This CDR3 is 14 amino acids long. The CDR3 region has the DNA TGTACCAGCACCCGGACAGGGTCGAACACTGAAGCTTTCTTT. This gives the protein CTSTRTGSNTEAFF.